The 27 T cell receptor beta chains presented below share a single source sample, sequenced in a study of PD-1 blockade in classical Hodgkin lymphoma. Data came from immunoSEQ multiplex PCR; TCRdb stores just in-frame clones and leaves some out. The profile covers approximately 80,000 clones, with roughly 90% appearing a single time and roughly a fifth taken by the ten largest. The patients all showed relapse after autologous stem cell transplantation, while their brentuximab vedotin exposure varied. The material was peripheral blood mononuclear cells (PBMCs), obtained at baseline. These receptors all stem from a human donor with classical Hodgkin lymphoma.

The V and J genes are TRBV29-1 and TRBJ1-2; D is unresolved. Trimming cost V 4 bases and J 8 bases, with 14 bases left between them. Germline V gene data show CDR1 as SQVTM and CDR2 as ANQGSEA. The CDR3 loop spans 12 amino acids. CDR3 region: CSVAVASQGYTF. The DNA of the CDR3 is TGCAGCGTTGCCGTCGCATCTCAGGGCTACACCTTC.

The V call is TRBV19, the J call TRBJ1-1; TRBD1 is a possible D gene (6 bases). The V gene lost 1 base and the J gene lost 3 bases, with 9 bases spanning the gap. CDR1 and CDR2 from the germline V gene are LNHDA and SQIVND (reference sequence). The CDR3 runs 14 residues. CDR3 DNA sequence: TGTGCCAGTAGTATAGGGGCAGGGGACACTGAAGCTTTCTTT. It yields the protein CASSIGAGDTEAFF.

This rearrangement joins TRBV28 to TRBJ2-5, with a weak D call TRBD2 (5 bases). V dropped 5 bases and J dropped 5 bases, with 9 bases sitting between them. CDR1 and CDR2 from the germline V gene are MDHEN and SYDVKM. CDR3 length: 12 residues. The CDR3 sequence: CASSGLAETQYF. The CDR3 bases are TGTGCCAGCAGTGGGCTAGCTGAGACCCAGTACTTC.

This chain joins TRBV18 and TRBJ1-4; D uncertain. The germline CDR1 and CDR2 sequences are KGHSH and LQKENI. With 5 bases removed from V and 5 bases from J, the gap between germline ends came to 9 bases. The CDR3 consists of 13 residues. In DNA, the CDR3 is TGTGCCAGCTCAACGGGATTGAATGAAAAACTGTTTTTT. Protein sequence: CASSTGLNEKLFF. Variable domain in full (rest from reference TRBV18 and TRBJ1-4): NAGVMQNPRHLVRRRGQEARLRCSPMKGHSHVYWYRQLPEEGLKFMVYLQKENIIDESGMPKERFSAEFPKEGPSILRIQQVVRGDSAAYFCASSTGLNEKLFFGSGTQLSVL.

The rearrangement links TRBV28 to TRBJ1-4; 7 nucleotides align to TRBD1. Germline CDR1 reads MDHEN; CDR2 reads SYDVKM. V shed 6 bases, J shed 1 base, and the junction held 2 bases outside the gene matches. The CDR3 loop spans 14 amino acids. The CDR3 DNA is TGTGCCAGCAGACGGACAGGAACTAATGAAAAACTGTTTTTT. This gives the protein CASRRTGTNEKLFF.

This clone came up once. V usage is TRBV6-6 and J usage is TRBJ1-3; D is unresolved. Trimming left V 6 bases short and J 0 bases short, with 9 bases between. CDR3 length: 14 amino acids. Germline V gene data show CDR1 as MNHNY and CDR2 as SVGAGI (reference sequence). DNA of the CDR3: TGTGCCAGCAGCCGAATTTACTCTGGAAACACCATATATTTT. Translation: CASSRIYSGNTIYF.

This chain connects TRBV4-3 to TRBJ1-4; tentative D call: TRBD1 (6 bases). Germline V CDR1 and CDR2: LGHNA, YSLEER. V was trimmed by 1 base and J by 6 bases, leaving 12 bases between them. This CDR3 comprises 15 residues. This CDR3 reads CASSQADRGYEKLFF. CDR3 DNA sequence: TGCGCCAGCAGCCAAGCGGACAGAGGATATGAAAAACTGTTTTTT.

This clone appeared once. This chain joins TRBV5-1 and TRBJ1-5, with D perhaps matching TRBD1 (6 bases). The CDR3 contains 15 residues. The germline V gene has CDR1 SGHRS and CDR2 YFSETQ. V lost 0 bases and J 4 bases, leaving 11 bases between the germline ends. The CDR3 coding sequence is TGCGCCAGCAGCTTGGGAGGGGGGAGGAATCAGCCCCAGCATTTT. Protein product: CASSLGGGRNQPQHF.

The V gene is TRBV4-1, the J gene TRBJ2-2, with D maybe TRBD2 (6 bases). Per germline, CDR1 MGHRA and CDR2 YSYEKL. The CDR3 totals 17 residues. The V end lost 1 base, the J end lost 4 bases, and 16 bases lay between the germline ends. This CDR3 reads CASSQALRGRFTGELFF. The CDR3 region has the DNA TGCGCCAGCAGCCAAGCTTTAAGAGGGAGGTTCACCGGGGAGCTGTTTTTT.

CDR3 DNA: TGTGCCAGCAGTTTAGAGGGGGCACCATCGCGTGGCTACACCTTC. The encoded protein is CASSLEGAPSRGYTF. J is TRBJ1-2 and V is TRBV6-5; 7 nucleotides agree with TRBD1. Germline trimming cut 4 bases from V and 7 bases from J; bases unmatched to any gene: 12. Germline CDR1 reads MNHEY; CDR2 reads SVGAGI. The CDR3 has 15 amino acids.

The V call is TRBV4-1, the J call TRBJ1-5; perhaps TRBD1 as D (6 bases). This CDR3 contains 16 residues. The V gene's germline CDR1 is MGHRA and CDR2 YSYEKL. Trimming removed 0 bases from V and 3 bases from J, with 12 bases in between. CDR3 sequence reads: CASSQEVGQTNQPQHF. The CDR3 DNA reads TGCGCCAGCAGCCAAGAGGTCGGACAGACCAATCAGCCCCAGCATTTT.

The rearrangement uses TRBV4-2 and TRBJ2-1; tentative D call: TRBD1 (6 bases). Between the trimmed V and J ends, which lost 1 base and 3 bases, there was a span of 10 bases. Germline CDR1 LGHNA, CDR2 YNFKEQ. The CDR3 totals 15 residues. DNA of the CDR3: TGTGCCAGCAGCCAAGTTCGGGACAACTACAATGAGCAGTTCTTC. Encoded protein: CASSQVRDNYNEQFF.

This chain joins TRBV6-5 and TRBJ2-7, with D perhaps matching TRBD2 (5 bases). From germline, CDR1 is MNHEY and CDR2 SVGAGI. The ends were cut back, 2 bases at V and 0 bases at J, with 14 bases in the middle. The CDR3 extends over 16 amino acids. In DNA, the CDR3 is TGTGCCAGCAGTTACGGGCGGCGAGGGTACTCCTACGAGCAGTACTTC. Translation: CASSYGRRGYSYEQYF.

The V gene is TRBV4-3, the J gene TRBJ1-2; the D is unclear. V was cut by 0 bases and J by 3 bases, with 8 bases left in between. Germline V gene lookup returns CDR1 LGHNA and CDR2 YSLEER. This CDR3 spans 14 amino acids. CDR3 DNA: TGCGCCAGCAGCCAAGATTGGGGTGACTATGGCTACACCTTC. Protein sequence: CASSQDWGDYGYTF.

This chain connects TRBV28 to TRBJ1-4; unclear D gene. V lost 5 bases and J 11 bases, leaving 15 bases between the germline ends. The CDR3 runs to 13 residues. Germline CDR1 MDHEN, CDR2 SYDVKM. DNA of the CDR3: TGTGCCAGCAGTACAAGAGGTAGCGGCAAACTGTTTTTT. The encoded protein is CASSTRGSGKLFF.

V is TRBV7-2 and J is TRBJ1-6; 10 bases line up with TRBD1. Germline V lookup: CDR1 SGHTA, CDR2 FQGNSA. The CDR3 is 17 residues long. With V trimmed by 5 bases and J by 1 base, 5 bases remained unmatched. The chain's CDR3 is CASSLRDRGSYNSPLHF. The CDR3 DNA reads TGTGCCAGCAGCCTCCGGGACAGGGGTTCCTATAATTCACCCCTCCACTTT.

This chain uses TRBV11-3 with TRBJ2-2; D remains unclear. The ends were cut back, 6 bases at V and 4 bases at J, with 6 bases in the middle. The CDR3 consists of 12 residues. Germline V gene lookup returns CDR1 SGHNT and CDR2 YENEEA. The CDR3 sequence: CASRGITGELFF. In DNA, the CDR3 is TGTGCCAGCAGGGGAATCACCGGGGAGCTGTTTTTT.

The rearrangement joins TRBV5-6 to TRBJ1-3, with D perhaps matching TRBD1 (5 bases). The ends were cut back, 0 bases at V and 2 bases at J, with 9 bases in the middle. CDR1 SGHDT and CDR2 YYEEEE come from the germline V gene. The CDR3 consists of 15 residues. CDR3 nucleotides: TGTGCCAGCAGCTTGGACCACAGGACTGGAAACACCATATATTTT. Translation: CASSLDHRTGNTIYF.

The rearrangement links TRBV11-2 to TRBJ2-7, with 13 nucleotides matching TRBD2. CDR3 size: 18 residues. Germline loops: CDR1 SGHAT, CDR2 FQNNGV. V lost 5 bases to trimming and J lost 2 bases; unmatched junction nucleotides: 12. CDR3 in amino acids: CASSPGTSGTINTYEQYF. The CDR3 coding sequence is TGTGCCAGCAGCCCCGGGACTAGCGGGACTATTAACACCTACGAGCAGTACTTC.

On this clone: Other DNA variants within this sample encode the same CDR3. This chain joins TRBV5-4 and TRBJ2-7; 9 bases align to TRBD1. Trimming took 0 bases from V and 2 from J; bases not matched to a gene: 0. The germline gives CDR1 SGHNT, CDR2 YYREEE (reference sequence). The CDR3 loop spans 14 amino acids. The chain's CDR3 is CASSLGTGAYEQYF. DNA of the CDR3: TGTGCCAGCAGCTTGGGGACAGGGGCCTACGAGCAGTACTTC.

This clone has just a few counts. The chain links TRBV2 to TRBJ1-5; perhaps TRBD1 as D (5 bases). Germline CDR1 SNHLY, CDR2 FYNNEI. The CDR3 extends over 15 amino acids. V was pared by 7 bases and J by 2 bases, with 15 bases between. CDR3 DNA: TGTGCCAGCATCATCTGGAAGGGGCGCAATCAGCCCCAGCATTTT. Translated, it gives CASIIWKGRNQPQHF.

The V call is TRBV7-9, the J call TRBJ2-3, with 10 bases that match TRBD2. This CDR3 has 16 amino acids. CDR1 and CDR2 from the germline V gene are SEHNR and FQNEAQ (reference sequence). J was trimmed by 2 bases and V by 1 base; bases with no gene match: 3. The CDR3 DNA reads as TGTGCCAGCAGCTTAGGACTAGCGGGCCTCACAGATACGCAGTATTTT. This sequence encodes CASSLGLAGLTDTQYF.

The rearrangement uses TRBV7-9 and TRBJ2-7; either TRBD1 or TRBD2 may supply D (5 bases each). The germline V gene encodes CDR1 SEHNR and CDR2 FQNEAQ (reference sequence). V lost 4 bases, J lost 6 bases, and 13 bases lay in between. The CDR3 contains 13 residues. The CDR3: CASSSGTSSEQYF. The CDR3 coding sequence is TGTGCCAGCAGCTCAGGGACGTCGAGCGAGCAGTACTTC.

The rearrangement links TRBV11-2 to TRBJ2-7; D may be TRBD1 (5 bases). Germline V CDR1 and CDR2: SGHAT, FQNNGV. The CDR3 covers 13 residues. Trimming took off 7 bases at V and 1 base at J, with 11 bases between the two ends. DNA of the CDR3: TGTGCCAGCACCAACTACAGGTCCTACGAGCAGTACTTC. Its protein is CASTNYRSYEQYF.

The CDR3 loop is CASSSPTGGSLYGYTF. For the CDR3, the DNA is TGTGCCAGCAGCTCGCCGACAGGGGGAAGTCTCTATGGCTACACCTTC. V gene TRBV5-6 combines with J gene TRBJ1-2; 9 positions agree with TRBD1. Trimming cost V 3 bases and J 4 bases; bases outside gene matches: 10. This CDR3 is built from 16 residues. Germline CDR1 is SGHDT and CDR2 is YYEEEE.

V gene TRBV6-5 combines with J gene TRBJ2-2; D call uncertain. V was shortened by 0 bases and J by 7 bases, with 3 bases between the two germline ends. Germline assignment: CDR1 MNHEY and CDR2 SVGAGI. The CDR3 sequence is 12 residues long. CDR3 nucleotides: TGTGCCAGCAGTTACTCTCGCGGGGAGCTGTTTTTT. Its protein product is CASSYSRGELFF.

The chain recombines TRBV11-2 with TRBJ2-5, with 13 bases identical to TRBD2. Losses at the gene ends were 6 bases for V and 7 bases for J; bases not matched to a gene: 8. This CDR3 spans 15 amino acids. Germline CDR1 SGHAT, CDR2 FQNNGV. CDR3 sequence (DNA): TGTGCCAGCAGTCAGACTAGCGGGAGGAGAGGGACCCAGTACTTC. Translated: CASSQTSGRRGTQYF.